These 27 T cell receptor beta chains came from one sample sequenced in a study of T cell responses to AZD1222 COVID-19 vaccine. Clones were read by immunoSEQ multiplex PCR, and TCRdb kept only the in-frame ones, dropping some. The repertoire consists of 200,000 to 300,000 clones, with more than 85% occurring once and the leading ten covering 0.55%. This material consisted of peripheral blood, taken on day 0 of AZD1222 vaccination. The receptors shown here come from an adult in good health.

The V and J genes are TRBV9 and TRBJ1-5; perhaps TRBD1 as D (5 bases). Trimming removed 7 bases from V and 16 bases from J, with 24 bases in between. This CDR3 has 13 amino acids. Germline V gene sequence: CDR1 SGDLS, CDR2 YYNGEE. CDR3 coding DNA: TGTGCCAGCTACCAGGGCCTAGGGGCCGAGAAACATTTT. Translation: CASYQGLGAEKHF.

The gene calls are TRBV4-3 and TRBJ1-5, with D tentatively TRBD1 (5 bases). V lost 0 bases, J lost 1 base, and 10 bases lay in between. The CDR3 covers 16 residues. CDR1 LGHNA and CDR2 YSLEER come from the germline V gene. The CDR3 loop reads CASSQDWRGSNQPQHF. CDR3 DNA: TGCGCCAGCAGCCAAGATTGGAGGGGCAGCAATCAGCCCCAGCATTTT.

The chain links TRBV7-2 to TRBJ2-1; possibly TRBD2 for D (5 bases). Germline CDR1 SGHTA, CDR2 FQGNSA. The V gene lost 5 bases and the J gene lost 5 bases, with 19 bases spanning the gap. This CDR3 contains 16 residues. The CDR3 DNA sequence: TGTGCCAGCAGCCCCCTGGAGGCCAGCGGAAACAATGAGCAGTTCTTC. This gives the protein CASSPLEASGNNEQFF.

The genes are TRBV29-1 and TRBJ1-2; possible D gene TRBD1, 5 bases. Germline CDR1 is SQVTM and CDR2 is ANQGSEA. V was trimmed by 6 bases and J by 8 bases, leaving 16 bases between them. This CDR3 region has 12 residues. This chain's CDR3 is CSVGDRRGGYTF. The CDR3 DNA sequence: TGCAGCGTGGGGGACCGCCGAGGAGGCTACACCTTC.

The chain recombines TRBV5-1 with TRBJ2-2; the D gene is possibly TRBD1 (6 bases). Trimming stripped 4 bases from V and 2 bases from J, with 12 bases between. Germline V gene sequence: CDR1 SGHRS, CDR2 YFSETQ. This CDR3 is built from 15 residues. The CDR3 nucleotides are TGCGCCAGCAGCCCCCAGGGGAGCAACACCGGGGAGCTGTTTTTT. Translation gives CASSPQGSNTGELFF.

The CDR3 here is CASSLAQGVMSYEQYF. CDR3 in DNA: TGTGCCAGCAGCTTGGCCCAGGGGGTTATGTCCTACGAGCAGTACTTC. The chain combines TRBV5-6 with TRBJ2-7, with TRBD1 matching 7 bases. The length of the CDR3 is 16 residues. The junction had 7 bases not matched to a gene; V was cut back by 0 bases and J by 1 base. CDR1 is SGHDT, CDR2 YYEEEE, per germline.

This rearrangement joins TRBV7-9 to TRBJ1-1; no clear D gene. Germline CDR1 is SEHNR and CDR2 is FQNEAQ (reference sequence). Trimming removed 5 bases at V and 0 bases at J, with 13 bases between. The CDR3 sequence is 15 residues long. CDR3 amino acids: CASSIDRTVNTEAFF. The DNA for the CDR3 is TGTGCCAGCAGCATCGACCGGACGGTGAACACTGAAGCTTTCTTT.

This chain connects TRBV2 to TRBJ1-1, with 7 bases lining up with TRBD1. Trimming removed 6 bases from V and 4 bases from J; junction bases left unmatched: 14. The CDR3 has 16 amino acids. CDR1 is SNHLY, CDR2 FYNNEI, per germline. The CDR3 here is CASSVAGGLIFTEAFF. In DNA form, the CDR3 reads TGTGCCAGCAGCGTAGCAGGGGGATTAATTTTCACTGAAGCTTTCTTT.

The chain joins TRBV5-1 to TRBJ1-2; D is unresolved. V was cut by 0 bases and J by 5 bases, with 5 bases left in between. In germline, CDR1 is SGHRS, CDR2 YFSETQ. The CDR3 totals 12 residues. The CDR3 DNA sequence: TGCGCCAGCAGCTTGGGTGTATATGGCTACACCTTC. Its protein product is CASSLGVYGYTF. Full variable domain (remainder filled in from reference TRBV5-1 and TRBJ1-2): KAGVTQTPRYLIKTRGQQVTLSCSPISGHRSVSWYQQTPGQGLQFLFEYFSETQRNKGNFPGRFSGRQFSNSRSEMNVSTLELGDSALYLCASSLGVYGYTFGSGTRLTVV.

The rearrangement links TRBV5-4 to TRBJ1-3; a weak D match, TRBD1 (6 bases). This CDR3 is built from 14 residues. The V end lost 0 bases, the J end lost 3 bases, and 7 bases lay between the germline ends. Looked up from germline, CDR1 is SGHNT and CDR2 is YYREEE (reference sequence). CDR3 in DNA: TGTGCCAGCAGCTTGGAGACAGGTGGAAACACCATATATTTT. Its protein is CASSLETGGNTIYF.

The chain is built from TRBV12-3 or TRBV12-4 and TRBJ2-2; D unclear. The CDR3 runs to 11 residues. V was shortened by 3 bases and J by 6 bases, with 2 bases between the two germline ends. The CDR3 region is CASSFPGELFF. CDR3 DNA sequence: TGTGCCAGCAGTTTCCCCGGGGAGCTGTTTTTT.

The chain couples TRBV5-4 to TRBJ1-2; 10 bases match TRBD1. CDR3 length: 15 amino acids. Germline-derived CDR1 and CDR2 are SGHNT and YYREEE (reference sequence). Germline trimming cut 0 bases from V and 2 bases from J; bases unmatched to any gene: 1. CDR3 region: CASSLAGQGNYGYTF. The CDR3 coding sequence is TGTGCCAGCAGCTTGGCGGGACAGGGGAACTATGGCTACACCTTC. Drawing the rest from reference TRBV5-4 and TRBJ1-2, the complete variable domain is ETGVTQSPTHLIKTRGQQVTLRCSSQSGHNTVSWYQQALGQGPQFIFQYYREEENGRGNFPPRFSGLQFPNYSSELNVNALELDDSALYLCASSLAGQGNYGYTFGSGTRLTVV.

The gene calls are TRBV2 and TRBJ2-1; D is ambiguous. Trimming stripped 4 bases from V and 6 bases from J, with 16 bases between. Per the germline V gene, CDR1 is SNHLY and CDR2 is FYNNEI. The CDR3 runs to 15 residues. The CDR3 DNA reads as TGTGCCAGCAGTGCAGCCAGGTCGTGGTCCAATGAGCAGTTCTTC. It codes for CASSAARSWSNEQFF.

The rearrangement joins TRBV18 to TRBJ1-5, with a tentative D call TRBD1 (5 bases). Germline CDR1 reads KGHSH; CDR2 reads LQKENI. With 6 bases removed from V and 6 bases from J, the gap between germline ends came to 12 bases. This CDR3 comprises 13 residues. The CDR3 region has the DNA TGTGCCAGCTCCGGAGGGACGGGTCAGCCCCAGCATTTT. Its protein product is CASSGGTGQPQHF.

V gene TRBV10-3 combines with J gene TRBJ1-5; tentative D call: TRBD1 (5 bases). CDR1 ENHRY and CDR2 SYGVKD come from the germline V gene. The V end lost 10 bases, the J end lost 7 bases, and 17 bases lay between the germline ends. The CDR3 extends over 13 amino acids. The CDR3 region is CASLGVEGQPQHF. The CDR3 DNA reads TGTGCCAGCTTGGGGGTAGAGGGACAGCCCCAGCATTTT.

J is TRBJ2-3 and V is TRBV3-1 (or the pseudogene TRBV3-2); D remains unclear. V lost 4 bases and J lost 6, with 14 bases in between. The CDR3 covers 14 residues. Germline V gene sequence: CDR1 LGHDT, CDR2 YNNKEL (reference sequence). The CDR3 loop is CASSLDPASDTQYF. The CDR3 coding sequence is TGTGCCAGCAGCCTAGACCCGGCTTCGGATACGCAGTATTTT.

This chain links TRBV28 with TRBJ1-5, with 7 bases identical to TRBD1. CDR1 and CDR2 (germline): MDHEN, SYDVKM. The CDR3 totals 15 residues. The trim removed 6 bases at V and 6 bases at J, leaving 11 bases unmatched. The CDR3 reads CASRQGGEGSQPQHF. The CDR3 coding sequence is TGTGCCAGCAGGCAGGGGGGGGAGGGAAGTCAGCCCCAGCATTTT.

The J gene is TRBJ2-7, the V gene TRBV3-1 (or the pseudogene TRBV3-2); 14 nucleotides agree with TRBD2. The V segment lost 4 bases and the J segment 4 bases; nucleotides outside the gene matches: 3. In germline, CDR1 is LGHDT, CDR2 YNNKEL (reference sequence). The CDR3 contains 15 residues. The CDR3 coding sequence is TGTGCCAGCAGCCCAGGGACTAGCGGGAGATACGAGCAGTACTTC. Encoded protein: CASSPGTSGRYEQYF.

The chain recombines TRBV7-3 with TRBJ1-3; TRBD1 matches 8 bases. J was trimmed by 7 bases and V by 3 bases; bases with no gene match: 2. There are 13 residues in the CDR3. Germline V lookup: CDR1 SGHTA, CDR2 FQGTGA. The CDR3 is CASSFRQGNTIYF. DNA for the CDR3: TGTGCCAGCAGCTTCAGACAGGGGAACACCATATATTTT.

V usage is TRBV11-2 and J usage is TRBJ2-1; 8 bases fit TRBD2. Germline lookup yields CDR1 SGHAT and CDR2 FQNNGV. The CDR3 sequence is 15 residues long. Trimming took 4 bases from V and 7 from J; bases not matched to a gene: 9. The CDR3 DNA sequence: TGTGCCAGCAGCTGGGGACTAGGGGACGGGAATGAGCAGTTCTTC. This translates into CASSWGLGDGNEQFF.

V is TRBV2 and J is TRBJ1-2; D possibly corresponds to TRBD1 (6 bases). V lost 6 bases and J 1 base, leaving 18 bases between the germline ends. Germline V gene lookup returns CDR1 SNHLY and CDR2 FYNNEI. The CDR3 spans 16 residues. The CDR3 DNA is TGTGCCAGCAGCCGGGACACTATGAGCCTTAACTATGGCTACACCTTC. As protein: CASSRDTMSLNYGYTF.

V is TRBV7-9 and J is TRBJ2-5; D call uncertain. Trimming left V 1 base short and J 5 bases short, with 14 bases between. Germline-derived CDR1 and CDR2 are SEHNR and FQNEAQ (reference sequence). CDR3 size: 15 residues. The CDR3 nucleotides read TGTGCCAGCAGCTTAGTAATCGGACGGCGGGAGACCCAGTACTTC. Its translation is CASSLVIGRRETQYF.

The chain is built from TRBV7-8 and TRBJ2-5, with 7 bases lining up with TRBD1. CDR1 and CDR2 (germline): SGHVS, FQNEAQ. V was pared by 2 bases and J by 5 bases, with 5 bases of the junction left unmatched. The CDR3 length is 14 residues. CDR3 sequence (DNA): TGTGCCAGCAGCTTACAGGGGGAGAGGGAGACCCAGTACTTC. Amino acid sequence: CASSLQGERETQYF. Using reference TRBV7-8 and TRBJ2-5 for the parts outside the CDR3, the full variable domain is GAGVSQSPRYKVAKRGQDVALRCDPISGHVSLFWYQQALGQGPEFLTYFQNEAQLDKSGLPSDRFFAERPEGSVSTLKIQRTQQEDSAVYLCASSLQGERETQYFGPGTRLLVL.

This CDR3 is CASSILQGSVYEQYF. The CDR3 bases are TGCGCCAGTAGTATTTTACAGGGGTCGGTTTACGAGCAGTACTTC. The genes are TRBV5-1 and TRBJ2-7, with 7 bases that match TRBD1. The CDR3 runs to 15 residues. The V gene end was trimmed by 8 bases and the J gene end by 4 bases; junction bases not matched to a gene: 15. Per the germline V gene, CDR1 is SGHRS and CDR2 is YFSETQ.

CDR3 in DNA: TGTGCCAGCAGCCAAGATCCTAGCAATCAGCCCCAGCATTTT. It encodes CASSQDPSNQPQHF. The chain employs TRBV4-2 and TRBJ1-5; D gene unclear. The CDR3 totals 14 residues. Between the trimmed V and J ends, which lost 0 bases and 0 bases, there was a span of 3 bases. The germline CDR1 and CDR2 sequences are LGHNA and YNFKEQ.

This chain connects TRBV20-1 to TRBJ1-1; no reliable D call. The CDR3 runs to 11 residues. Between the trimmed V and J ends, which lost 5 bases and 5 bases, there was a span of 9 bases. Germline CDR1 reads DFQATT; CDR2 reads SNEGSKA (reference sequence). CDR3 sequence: CSALDRTEAFF. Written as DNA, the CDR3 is TGCAGTGCTCTGGATAGGACTGAAGCTTTCTTT.

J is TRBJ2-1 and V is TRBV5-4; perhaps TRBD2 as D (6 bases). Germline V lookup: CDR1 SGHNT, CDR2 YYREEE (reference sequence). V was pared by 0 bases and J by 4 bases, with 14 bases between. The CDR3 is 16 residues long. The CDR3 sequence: CASSLDISGIYNEQFF. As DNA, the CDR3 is TGTGCCAGCAGCTTGGATATTAGCGGTATTTACAATGAGCAGTTCTTC.